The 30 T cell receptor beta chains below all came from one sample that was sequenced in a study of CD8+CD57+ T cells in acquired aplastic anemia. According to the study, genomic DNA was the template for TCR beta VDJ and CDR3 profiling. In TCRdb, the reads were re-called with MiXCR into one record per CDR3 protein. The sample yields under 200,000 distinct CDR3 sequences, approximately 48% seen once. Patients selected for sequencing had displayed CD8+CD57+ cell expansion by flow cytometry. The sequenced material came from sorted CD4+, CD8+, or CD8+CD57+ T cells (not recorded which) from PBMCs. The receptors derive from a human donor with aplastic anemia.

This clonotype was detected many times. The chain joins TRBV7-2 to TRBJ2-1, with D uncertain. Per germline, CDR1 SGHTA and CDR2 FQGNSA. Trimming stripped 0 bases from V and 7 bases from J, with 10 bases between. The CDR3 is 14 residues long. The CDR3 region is CASSLAGLDNEQFF. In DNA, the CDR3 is TGTGCCAGCAGCTTAGCGGGGTTGGATAATGAGCAGTTCTTC.

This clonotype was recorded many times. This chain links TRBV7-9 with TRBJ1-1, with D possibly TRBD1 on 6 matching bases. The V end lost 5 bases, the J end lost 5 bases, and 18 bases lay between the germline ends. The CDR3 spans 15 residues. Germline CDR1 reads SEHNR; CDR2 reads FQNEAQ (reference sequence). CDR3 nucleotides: TGTGCCAGCAGCCCGCGAATGGGGGCGGAGACTGAAGCTTTCTTT. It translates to CASSPRMGAETEAFF.

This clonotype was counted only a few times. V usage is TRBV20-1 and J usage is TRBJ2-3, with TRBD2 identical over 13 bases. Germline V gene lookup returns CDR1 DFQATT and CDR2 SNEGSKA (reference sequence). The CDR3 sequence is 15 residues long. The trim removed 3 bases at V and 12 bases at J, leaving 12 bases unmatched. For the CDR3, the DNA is TGCAGTGCTAGGTCACCGGGACTAGCGGGAAATATCCAGTATTTT. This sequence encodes CSARSPGLAGNIQYF.

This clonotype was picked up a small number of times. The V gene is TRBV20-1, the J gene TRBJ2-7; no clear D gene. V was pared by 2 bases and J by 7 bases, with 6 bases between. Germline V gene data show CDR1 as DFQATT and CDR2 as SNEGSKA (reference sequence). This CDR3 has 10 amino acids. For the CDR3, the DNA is TGCAGTGCTAGACAGGAGGAGCAGTACTTC. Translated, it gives CSARQEEQYF.

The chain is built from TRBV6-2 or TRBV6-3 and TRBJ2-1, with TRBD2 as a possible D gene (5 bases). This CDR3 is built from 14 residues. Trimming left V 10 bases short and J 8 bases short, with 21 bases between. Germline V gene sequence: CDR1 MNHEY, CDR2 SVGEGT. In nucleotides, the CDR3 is TGTGCCATCTCGGGGTGGGCCGTTGTCGATGAGCAGTTCTTC. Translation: CAISGWAVVDEQFF.

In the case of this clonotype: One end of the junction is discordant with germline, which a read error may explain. The CDR3 is CASSIYSTGNTDSQCF. The CDR3 DNA reads TGTGCCAGTAGTATTTACTCGACAGGTAACACAGATTCGCAGTGTTTT. The chain uses TRBV19 and TRBJ2-3; D possibly corresponds to TRBD1 (6 bases). There are 16 residues in the CDR3. Germline V gives CDR1 LNHDA, CDR2 SQIVND (reference sequence).

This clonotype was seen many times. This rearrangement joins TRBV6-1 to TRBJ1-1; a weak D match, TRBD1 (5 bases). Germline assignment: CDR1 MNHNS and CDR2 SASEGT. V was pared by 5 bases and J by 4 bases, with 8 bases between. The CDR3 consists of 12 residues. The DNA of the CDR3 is TGTGCCAGCAGTCGGGGGAGCACTGAAGCTTTCTTT. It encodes CASSRGSTEAFF.

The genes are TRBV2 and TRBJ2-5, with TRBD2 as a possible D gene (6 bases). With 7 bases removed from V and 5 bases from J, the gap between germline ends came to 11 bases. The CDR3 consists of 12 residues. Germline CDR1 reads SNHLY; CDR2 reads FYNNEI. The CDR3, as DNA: TGTGCCAGCATAGGACTACCGGAGACCCAGTACTTC. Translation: CASIGLPETQYF.

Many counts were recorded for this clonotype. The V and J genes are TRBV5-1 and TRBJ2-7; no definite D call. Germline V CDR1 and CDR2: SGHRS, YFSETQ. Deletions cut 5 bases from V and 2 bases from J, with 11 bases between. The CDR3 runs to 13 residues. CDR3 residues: CASRPVSAYEQYF. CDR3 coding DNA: TGCGCCAGCAGGCCCGTGAGCGCCTACGAGCAGTACTTC.

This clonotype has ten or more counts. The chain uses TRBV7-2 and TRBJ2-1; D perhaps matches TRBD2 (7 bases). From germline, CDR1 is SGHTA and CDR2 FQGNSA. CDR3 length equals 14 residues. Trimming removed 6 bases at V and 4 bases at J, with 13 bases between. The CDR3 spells CASSRGGGYNEQFF. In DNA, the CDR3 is TGTGCCAGCAGTAGGGGGGGAGGGTACAATGAGCAGTTCTTC.

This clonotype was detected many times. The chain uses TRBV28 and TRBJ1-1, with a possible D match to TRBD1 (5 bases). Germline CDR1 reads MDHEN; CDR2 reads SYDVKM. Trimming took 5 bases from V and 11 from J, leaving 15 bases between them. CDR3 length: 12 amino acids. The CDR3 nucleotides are TGTGCCAGCAGTCTGACAGCCTACGGTGCTTTCTTT. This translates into CASSLTAYGAFF.

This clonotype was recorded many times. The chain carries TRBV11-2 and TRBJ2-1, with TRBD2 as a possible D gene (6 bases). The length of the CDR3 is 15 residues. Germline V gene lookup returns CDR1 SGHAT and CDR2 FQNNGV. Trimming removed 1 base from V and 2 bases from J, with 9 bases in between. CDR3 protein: CASSLGGDPYNEQFF. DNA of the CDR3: TGTGCCAGCAGCTTAGGGGGGGATCCCTACAATGAGCAGTTCTTC.

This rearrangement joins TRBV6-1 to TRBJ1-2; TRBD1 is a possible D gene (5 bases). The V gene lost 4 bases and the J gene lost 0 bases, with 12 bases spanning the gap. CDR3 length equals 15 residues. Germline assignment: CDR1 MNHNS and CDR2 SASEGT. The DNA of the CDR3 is TGTGCCAGCAGTGGCCGGGGCGGAGCTAACTATGGCTACACCTTC. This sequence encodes CASSGRGGANYGYTF.

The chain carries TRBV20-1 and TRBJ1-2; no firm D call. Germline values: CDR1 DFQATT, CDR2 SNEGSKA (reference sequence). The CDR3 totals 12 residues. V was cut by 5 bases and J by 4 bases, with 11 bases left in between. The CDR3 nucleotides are TGCAGTGCTCCTAAGGACGGCTATGGCTACACCTTC. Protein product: CSAPKDGYGYTF.

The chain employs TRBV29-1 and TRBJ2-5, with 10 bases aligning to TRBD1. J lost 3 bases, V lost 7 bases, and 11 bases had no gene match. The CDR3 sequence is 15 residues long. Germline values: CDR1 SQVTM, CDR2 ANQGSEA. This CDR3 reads CSGTRGTGAEETQYF. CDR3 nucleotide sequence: TGCAGCGGCACTCGGGGGACAGGGGCGGAAGAGACCCAGTACTTC.

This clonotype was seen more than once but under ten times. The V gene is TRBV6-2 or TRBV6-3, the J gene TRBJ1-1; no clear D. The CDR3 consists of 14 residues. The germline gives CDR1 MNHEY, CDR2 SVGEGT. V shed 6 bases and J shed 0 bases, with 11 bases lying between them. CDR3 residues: CASSNRALNTEAFF. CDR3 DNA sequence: TGTGCCAGCAGCAACCGGGCCCTGAACACTGAAGCTTTCTTT.

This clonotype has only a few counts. Here the CDR3 reads CASSPTGPANYGYTF. CDR3 DNA: TGTGCCAGCAGCCCTACAGGACCGGCTAACTATGGCTACACCTTC. The J gene is TRBJ1-2, the V gene TRBV12-3 or TRBV12-4, with D tentatively TRBD1 (5 bases). V dropped 6 bases and J dropped 0 bases, with 14 bases sitting between them. The CDR3 sequence is 15 residues long.

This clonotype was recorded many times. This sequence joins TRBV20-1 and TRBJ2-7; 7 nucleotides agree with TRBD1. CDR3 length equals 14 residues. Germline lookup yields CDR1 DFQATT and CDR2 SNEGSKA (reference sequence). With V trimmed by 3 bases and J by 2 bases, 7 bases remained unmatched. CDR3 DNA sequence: TGCAGTGCTAGTGTGGGACAGCGTACCTACGAGCAGTACTTC. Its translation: CSASVGQRTYEQYF.

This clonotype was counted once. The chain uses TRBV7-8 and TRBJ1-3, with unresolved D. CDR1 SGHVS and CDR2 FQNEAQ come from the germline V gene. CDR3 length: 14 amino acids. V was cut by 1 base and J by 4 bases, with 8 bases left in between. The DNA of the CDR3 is TGTGCCAGCAGCTTAGATATCTCGGGAAACACCATATATTTT. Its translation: CASSLDISGNTIYF.

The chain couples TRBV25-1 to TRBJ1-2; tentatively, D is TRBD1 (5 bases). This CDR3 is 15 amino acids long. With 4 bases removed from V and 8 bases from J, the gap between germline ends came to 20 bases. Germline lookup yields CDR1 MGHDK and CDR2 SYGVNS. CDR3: CASSGPGIGTGGYTF. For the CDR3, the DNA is TGTGCCAGCAGTGGGCCAGGTATTGGAACAGGCGGCTACACCTTC.

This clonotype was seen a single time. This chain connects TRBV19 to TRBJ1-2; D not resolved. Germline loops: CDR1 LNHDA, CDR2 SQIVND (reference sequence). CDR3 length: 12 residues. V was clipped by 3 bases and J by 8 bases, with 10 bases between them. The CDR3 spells CASSISFWGYTF. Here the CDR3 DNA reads TGTGCCAGTAGTATCTCCTTCTGGGGCTACACCTTC.

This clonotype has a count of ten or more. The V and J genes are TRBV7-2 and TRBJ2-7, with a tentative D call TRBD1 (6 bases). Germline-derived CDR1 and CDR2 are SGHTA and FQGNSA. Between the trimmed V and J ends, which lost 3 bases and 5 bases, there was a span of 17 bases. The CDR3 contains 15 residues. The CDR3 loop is CASSLGDRRGHEQYF. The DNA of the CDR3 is TGTGCCAGCAGCTTGGGAGACAGGAGAGGCCACGAGCAGTACTTC.

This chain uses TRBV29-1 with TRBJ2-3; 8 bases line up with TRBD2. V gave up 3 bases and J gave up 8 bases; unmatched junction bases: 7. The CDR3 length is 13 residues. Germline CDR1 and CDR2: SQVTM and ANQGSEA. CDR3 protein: CSVERGGGLTQYF. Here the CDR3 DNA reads TGCAGCGTTGAGCGCGGCGGGGGGCTTACGCAGTATTTT.

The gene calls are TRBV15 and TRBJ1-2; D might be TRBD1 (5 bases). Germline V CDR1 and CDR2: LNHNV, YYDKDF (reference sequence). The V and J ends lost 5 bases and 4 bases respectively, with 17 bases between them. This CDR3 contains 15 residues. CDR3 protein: CATSLEPTDFYGYTF. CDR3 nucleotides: TGTGCCACCAGCCTTGAACCGACAGATTTCTATGGCTACACCTTC.

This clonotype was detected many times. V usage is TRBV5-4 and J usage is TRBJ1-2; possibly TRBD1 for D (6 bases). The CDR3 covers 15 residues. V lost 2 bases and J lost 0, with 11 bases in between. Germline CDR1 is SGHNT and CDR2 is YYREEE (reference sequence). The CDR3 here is CASSLGGSTNYGYTF. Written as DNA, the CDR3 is TGTGCCAGCAGCTTAGGGGGTTCTACTAACTATGGCTACACCTTC.

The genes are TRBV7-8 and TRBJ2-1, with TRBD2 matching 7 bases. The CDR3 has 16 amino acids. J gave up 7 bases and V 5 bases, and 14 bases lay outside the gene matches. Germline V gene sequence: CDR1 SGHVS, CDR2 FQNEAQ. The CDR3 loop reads CASSVILRGAGNEQFF. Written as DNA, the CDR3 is TGTGCCAGCAGCGTAATCCTGAGAGGAGCGGGGAATGAGCAGTTCTTC.

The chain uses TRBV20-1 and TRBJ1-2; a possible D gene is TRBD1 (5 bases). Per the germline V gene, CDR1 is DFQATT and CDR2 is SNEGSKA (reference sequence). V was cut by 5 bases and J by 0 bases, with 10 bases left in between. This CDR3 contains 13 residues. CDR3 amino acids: CSARLGANYGYTF. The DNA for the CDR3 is TGCAGTGCTCGTTTAGGGGCTAACTATGGCTACACCTTC.

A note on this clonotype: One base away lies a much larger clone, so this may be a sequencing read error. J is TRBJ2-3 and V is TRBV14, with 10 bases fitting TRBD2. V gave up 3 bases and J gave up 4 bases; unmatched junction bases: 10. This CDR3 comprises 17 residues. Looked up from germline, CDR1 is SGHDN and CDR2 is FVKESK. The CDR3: CASSHDGGSGRSDTQYF. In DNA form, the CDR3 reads TGTGCCAGCAGCCATGATGGGGGTAGCGGGAGGTCAGATACGCAGTATTTT.

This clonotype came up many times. The CDR3 reads CSASPVEQFF. CDR3 nucleotides: TGCAGTGCATCGCCCGTTGAGCAGTTCTTC. The chain joins TRBV20-1 to TRBJ2-1; D is unclear. The germline CDR1 and CDR2 sequences are DFQATT and SNEGSKA (reference sequence). Trimming pared 6 bases from V and 9 bases from J, leaving 9 bases between. The CDR3 has 10 residues.

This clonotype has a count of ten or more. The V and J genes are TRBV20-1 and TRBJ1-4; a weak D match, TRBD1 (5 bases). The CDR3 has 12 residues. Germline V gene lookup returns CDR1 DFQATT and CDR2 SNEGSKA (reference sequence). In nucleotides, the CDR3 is TGCAGCGGGGCGGAAGCTAATGAAAAACTGTTTTTT. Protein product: CSGAEANEKLFF.